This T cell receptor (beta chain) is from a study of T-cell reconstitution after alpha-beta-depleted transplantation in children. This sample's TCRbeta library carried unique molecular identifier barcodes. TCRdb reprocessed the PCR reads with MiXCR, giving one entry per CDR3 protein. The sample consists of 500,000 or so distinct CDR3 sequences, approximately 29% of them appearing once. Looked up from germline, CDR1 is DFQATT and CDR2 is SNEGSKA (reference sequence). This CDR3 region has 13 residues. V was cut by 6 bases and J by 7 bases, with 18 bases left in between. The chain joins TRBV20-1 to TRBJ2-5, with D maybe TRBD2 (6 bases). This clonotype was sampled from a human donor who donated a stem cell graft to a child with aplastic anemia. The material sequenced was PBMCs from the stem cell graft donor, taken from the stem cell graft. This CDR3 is CSAGGAADATQYF. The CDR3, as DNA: TGCAGTGCGGGCGGGGCCGCAGATGCGACCCAGTACTTC.